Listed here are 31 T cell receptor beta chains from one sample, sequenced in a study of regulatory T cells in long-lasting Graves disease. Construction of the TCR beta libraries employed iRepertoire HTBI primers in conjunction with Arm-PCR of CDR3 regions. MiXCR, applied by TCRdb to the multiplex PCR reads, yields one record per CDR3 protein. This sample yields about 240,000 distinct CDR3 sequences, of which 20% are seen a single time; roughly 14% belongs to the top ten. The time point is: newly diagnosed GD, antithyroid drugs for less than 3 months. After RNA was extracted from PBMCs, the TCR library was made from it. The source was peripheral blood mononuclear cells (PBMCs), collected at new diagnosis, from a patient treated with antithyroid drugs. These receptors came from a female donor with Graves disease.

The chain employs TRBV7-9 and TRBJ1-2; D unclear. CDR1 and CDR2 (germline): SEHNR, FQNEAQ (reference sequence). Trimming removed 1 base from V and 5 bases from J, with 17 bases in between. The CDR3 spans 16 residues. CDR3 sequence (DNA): TGTGCCAGCAGCTTAGAGTCGCGGGCCAGCCTTTATGGCTACACCTTC. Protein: CASSLESRASLYGYTF.

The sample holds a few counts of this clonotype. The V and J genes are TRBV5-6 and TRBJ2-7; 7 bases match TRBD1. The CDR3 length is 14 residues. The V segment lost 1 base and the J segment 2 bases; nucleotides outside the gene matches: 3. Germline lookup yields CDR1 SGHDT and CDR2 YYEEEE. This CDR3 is CASSLFGQAYEQYF. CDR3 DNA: TGTGCCAGCAGCTTGTTCGGACAGGCCTACGAGCAGTACTTC.

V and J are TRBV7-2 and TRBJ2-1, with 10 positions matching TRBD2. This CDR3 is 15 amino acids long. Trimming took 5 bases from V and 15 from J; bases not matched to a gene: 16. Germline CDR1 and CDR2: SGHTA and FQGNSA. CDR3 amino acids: CASSNRAGGPGVGFF. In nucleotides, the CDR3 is TGTGCCAGCAGCAATAGAGCGGGAGGGCCCGGTGTTGGGTTCTTC. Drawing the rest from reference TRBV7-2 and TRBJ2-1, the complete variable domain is GAGVSQSPSNKVTEKGKDVELRCDPISGHTALYWYRQSLGQGLEFLIYFQGNSAPDKSGLPSDRFSAERTGGSVSTLTIQRTQQEDSAVYLCASSNRAGGPGVGFFGPGTRLTVL.

The CDR3 loop is CASSSGRQSYEQYF. In nucleotides, the CDR3 is TGTGCCAGCAGCAGCGGACGACAGAGCTACGAGCAGTACTTC. The chain combines TRBV14 with TRBJ2-7; the D call may be TRBD1 or TRBD2 (5 bases each). The CDR3 has 14 residues. Germline CDR1 SGHDN, CDR2 FVKESK. V lost 5 bases to trimming and J lost 3 bases, with 14 bases between them.

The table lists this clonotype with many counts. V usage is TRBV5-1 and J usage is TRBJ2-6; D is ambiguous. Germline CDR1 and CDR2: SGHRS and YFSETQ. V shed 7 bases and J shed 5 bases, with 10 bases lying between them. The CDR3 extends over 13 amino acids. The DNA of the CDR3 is TGCGCCAGCGGCGAGGTGAGGGCCAACGTCCTGACTTTC. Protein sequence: CASGEVRANVLTF.

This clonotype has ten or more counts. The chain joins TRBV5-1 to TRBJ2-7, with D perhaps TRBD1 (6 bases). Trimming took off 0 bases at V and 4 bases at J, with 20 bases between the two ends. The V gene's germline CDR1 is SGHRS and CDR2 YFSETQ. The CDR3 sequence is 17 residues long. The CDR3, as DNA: TGCGCCAGCAGCTTGGGGGGTGGGGACACCCCCTGGTACGAGCAGTACTTC. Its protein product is CASSLGGGDTPWYEQYF.

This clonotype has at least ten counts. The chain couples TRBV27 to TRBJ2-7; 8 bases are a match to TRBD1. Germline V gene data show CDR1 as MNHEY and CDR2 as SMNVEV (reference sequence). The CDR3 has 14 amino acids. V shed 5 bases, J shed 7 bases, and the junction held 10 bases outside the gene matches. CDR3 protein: CASSKWGRGHEQYF. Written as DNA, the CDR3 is TGTGCCAGCAGTAAGTGGGGCAGGGGGCATGAGCAGTACTTC.

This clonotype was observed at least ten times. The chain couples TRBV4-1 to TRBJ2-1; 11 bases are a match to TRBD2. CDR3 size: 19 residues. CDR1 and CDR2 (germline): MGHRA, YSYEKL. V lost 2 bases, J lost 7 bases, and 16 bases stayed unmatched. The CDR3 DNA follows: TGCGCCAGCAGCCAATTTGCACTAGCGGGAGTGTCCACTGGAAATGAGCAGTTCTTC. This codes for CASSQFALAGVSTGNEQFF.

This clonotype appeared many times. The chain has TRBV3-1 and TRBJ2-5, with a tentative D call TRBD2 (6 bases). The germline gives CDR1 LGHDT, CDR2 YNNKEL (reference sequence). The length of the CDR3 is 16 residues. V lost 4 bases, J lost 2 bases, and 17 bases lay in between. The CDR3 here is CASSPLGPGGQETQYF. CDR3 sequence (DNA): TGTGCCAGCAGCCCATTGGGCCCCGGAGGGCAAGAGACCCAGTACTTC.

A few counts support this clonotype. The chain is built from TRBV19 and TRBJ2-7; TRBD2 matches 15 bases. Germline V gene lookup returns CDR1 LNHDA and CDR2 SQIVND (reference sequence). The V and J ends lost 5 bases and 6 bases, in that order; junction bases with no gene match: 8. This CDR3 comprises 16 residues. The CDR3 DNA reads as TGTGCCAGTAGTTTAGGGACTAGCGGGAGGCCCCTCGAGCAGTACTTC. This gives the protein CASSLGTSGRPLEQYF.

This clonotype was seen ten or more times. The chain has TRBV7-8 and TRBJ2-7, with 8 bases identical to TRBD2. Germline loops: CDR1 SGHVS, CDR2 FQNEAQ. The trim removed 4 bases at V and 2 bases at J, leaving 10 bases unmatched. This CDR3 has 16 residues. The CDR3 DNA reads TGTGCCAGCAGCTCCCCCGGGACTAGTAAAGCCTACGAGCAGTACTTC. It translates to CASSSPGTSKAYEQYF.

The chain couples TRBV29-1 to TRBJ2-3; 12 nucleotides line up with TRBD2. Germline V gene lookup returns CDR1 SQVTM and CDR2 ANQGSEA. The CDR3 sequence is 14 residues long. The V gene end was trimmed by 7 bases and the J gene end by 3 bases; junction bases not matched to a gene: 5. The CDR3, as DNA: TGCAGCGCGCTGACTAGCGGGAGTACAGATACGCAGTATTTT. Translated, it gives CSALTSGSTDTQYF.

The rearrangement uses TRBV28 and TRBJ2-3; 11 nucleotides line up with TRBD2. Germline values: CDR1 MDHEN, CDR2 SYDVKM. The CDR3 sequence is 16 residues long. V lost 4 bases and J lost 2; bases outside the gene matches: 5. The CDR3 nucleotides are TGTGCCAGCAGTTCCCGACTAGCGGGGAACACAGATACGCAGTATTTT. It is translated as CASSSRLAGNTDTQYF.

DNA for the CDR3: TGTGCCAGCAGGGGGGGACGGTACGAGCAGTACTTC. It codes for CASRGGRYEQYF. The chain is built from TRBV6-1 and TRBJ2-7; tentative D call: TRBD2 (6 bases). The CDR3 contains 12 residues. The V gene lost 6 bases and the J gene lost 4 bases, with 10 bases spanning the gap. Germline V CDR1 and CDR2: MNHNS, SASEGT.

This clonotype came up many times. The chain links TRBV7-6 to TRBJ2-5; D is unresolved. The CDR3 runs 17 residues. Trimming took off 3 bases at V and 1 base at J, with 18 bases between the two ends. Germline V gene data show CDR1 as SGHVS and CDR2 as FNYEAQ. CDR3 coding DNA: TGTGCCAGCAGCTTGGGTGGAACGGGTTGGGGCCAAGAGACCCAGTACTTC. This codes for CASSLGGTGWGQETQYF.

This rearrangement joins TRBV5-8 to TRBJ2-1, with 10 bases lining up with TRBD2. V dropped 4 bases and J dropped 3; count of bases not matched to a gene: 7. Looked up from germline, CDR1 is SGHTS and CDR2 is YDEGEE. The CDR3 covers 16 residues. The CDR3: CASSPQRGGLYNEQFF. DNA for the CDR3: TGTGCCAGCAGCCCCCAGCGGGGGGGCCTCTACAATGAGCAGTTCTTC. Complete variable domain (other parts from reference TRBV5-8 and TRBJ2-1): EAGVTQSPTHLIKTRGQQATLRCSPISGHTSVYWYQQALGLGLQFLLWYDEGEERNRGNFPPRFSGRQFPNYSSELNVNALELEDSALYLCASSPQRGGLYNEQFFGPGTRLTVL.

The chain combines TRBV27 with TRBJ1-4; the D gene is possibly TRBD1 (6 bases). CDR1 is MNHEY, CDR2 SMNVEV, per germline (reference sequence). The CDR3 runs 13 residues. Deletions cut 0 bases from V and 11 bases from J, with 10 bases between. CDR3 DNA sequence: TGTGCCAGCAGTTTATCCAAAACAGGGAAACTGTTTTTT. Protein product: CASSLSKTGKLFF. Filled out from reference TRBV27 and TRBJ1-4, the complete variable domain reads EAQVTQNPRYLITVTGKKLTVTCSQNMNHEYMSWYRQDPGLGLRQIYYSMNVEVTDKGDVPEGYKVSRKEKRNFPLILESPSPNQTSLYFCASSLSKTGKLFFGSGTQLSVL.

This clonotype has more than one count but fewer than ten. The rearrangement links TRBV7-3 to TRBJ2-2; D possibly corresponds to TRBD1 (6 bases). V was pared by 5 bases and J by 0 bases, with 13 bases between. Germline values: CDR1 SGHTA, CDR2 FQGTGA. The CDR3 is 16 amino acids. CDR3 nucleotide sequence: TGTGCCAGCAGCCCCAAGGGACACTCGAACACCGGGGAGCTGTTTTTT. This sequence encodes CASSPKGHSNTGELFF.

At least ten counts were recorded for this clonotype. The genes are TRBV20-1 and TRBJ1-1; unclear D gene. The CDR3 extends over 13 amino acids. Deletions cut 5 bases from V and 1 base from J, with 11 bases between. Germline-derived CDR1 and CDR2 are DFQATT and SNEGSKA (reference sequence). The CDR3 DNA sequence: TGCAGTGCTGCCTTTGTTCCGAACACTGAAGCTTTCTTT. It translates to CSAAFVPNTEAFF.

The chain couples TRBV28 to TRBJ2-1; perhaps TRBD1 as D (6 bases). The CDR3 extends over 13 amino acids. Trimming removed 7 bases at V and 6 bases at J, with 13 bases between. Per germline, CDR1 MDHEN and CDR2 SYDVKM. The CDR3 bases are TGTGCCAGCAACTATTTCAGGGGCAATGAGCAGTTCTTC. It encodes CASNYFRGNEQFF. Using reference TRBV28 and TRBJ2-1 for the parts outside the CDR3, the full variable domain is DVKVTQSSRYLVKRTGEKVFLECVQDMDHENMFWYRQDPGLGLRLIYFSYDVKMKEKGDIPEGYSVSREKKERFSLILESASTNQTSMYLCASNYFRGNEQFFGPGTRLTVL.

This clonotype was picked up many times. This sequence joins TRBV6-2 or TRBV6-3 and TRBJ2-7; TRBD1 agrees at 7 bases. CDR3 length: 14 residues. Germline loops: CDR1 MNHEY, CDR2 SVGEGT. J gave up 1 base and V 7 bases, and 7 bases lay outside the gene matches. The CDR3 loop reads CASTRDSPSYEQYF. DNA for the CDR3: TGTGCCAGCACCCGGGACAGCCCTTCCTACGAGCAGTACTTC.

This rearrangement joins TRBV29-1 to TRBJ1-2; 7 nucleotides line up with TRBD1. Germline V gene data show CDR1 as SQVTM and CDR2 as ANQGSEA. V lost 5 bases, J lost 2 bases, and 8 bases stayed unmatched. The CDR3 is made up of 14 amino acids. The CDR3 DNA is TGCAGCGTTCCTTGGGACAGTGACAACTATGGCTACACCTTC. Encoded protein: CSVPWDSDNYGYTF.

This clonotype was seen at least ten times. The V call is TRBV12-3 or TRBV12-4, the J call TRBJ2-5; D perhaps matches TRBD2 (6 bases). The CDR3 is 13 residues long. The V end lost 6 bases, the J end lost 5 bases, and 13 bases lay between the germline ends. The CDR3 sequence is CASSPLAGETQYF. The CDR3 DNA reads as TGTGCCAGCAGCCCACTAGCTGGGGAGACCCAGTACTTC.

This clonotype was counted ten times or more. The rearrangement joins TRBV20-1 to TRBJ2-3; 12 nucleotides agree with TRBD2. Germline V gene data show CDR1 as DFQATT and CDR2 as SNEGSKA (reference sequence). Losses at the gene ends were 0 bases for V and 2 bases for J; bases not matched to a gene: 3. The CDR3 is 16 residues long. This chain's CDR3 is CSARDRTSGITDTQYF. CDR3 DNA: TGCAGTGCTAGAGATCGGACTAGCGGGATCACAGATACGCAGTATTTT.

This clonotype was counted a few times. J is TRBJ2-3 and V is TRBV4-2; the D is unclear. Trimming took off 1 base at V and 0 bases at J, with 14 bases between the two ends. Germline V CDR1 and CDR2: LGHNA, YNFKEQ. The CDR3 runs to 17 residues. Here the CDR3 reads CASSQGTGTTSTDTQYF. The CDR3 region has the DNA TGTGCCAGCAGCCAAGGCACCGGAACCACTAGCACAGATACGCAGTATTTT.

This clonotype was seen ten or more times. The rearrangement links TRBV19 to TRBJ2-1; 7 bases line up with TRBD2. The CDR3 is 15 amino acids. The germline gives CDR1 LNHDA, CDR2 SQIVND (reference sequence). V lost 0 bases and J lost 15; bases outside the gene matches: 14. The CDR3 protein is CASSIDGGGGRPLFF. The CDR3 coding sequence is TGTGCCAGTAGTATAGATGGGGGGGGAGGGCGGCCATTGTTCTTC.

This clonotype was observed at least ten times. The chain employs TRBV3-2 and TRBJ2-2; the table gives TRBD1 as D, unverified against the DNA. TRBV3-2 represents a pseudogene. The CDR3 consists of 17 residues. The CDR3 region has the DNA TGTGCCACGAGATCCGGGACAGGGGGTTATAACACCGGGGAGCTGTTTTTT. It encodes CATRSGTGGYNTGELFF.

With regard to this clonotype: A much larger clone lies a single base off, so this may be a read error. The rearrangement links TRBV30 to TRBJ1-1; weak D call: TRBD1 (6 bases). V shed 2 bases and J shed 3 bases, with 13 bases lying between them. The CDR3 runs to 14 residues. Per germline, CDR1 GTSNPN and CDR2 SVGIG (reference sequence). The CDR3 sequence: CAWSPGAGDTEAFF. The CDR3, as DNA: TGTGCCTGGAGTCCAGGGGCAGGGGACACTGAAGCTTTCTTT.

The chain's CDR3 is CASSPPRGSFYNEQFF. The CDR3 DNA sequence: TGTGCCAGCAGTCCCCCGCGGGGGTCTTTCTACAATGAGCAGTTCTTC. The V gene is TRBV6-1, the J gene TRBJ2-1; 7 bases fit TRBD2. The CDR3 contains 16 residues. Losses at the gene ends were 5 bases for V and 3 bases for J; bases not matched to a gene: 10. In germline, CDR1 is MNHNS, CDR2 SASEGT.

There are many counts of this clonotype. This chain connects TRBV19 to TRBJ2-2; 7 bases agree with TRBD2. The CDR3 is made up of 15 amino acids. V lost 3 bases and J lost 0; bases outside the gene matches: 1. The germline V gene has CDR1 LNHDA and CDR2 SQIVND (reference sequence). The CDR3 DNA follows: TGTGCCAGTAGTATTGCGGGAGCGAACACCGGGGAGCTGTTTTTT. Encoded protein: CASSIAGANTGELFF. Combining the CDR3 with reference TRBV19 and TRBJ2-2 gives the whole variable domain DGGITQSPKYLFRKEGQNVTLSCEQNLNHDAMYWYRQDPGQGLRLIYYSQIVNDFQKGDIAEGYSVSREKKESFPLTVTSAQKNPTAFYLCASSIAGANTGELFFGEGSRLTVL.

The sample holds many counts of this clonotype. CDR3 amino acids: CSASEARGYNEQFF. Here the CDR3 DNA reads TGCAGTGCTAGTGAAGCGCGGGGCTACAATGAGCAGTTCTTC. The chain combines TRBV20-1 with TRBJ2-1, with D possibly TRBD2 on 6 matching bases. Germline CDR1 reads DFQATT; CDR2 reads SNEGSKA (reference sequence). The CDR3 has 14 residues. V was trimmed by 3 bases and J by 3 bases, leaving 12 bases between them.